Listed below are T cell receptor beta chains from one sample, sequenced in a study of blood T cell repertoires in COVID-19. This table comes from immunoSEQ multiplex PCR, and its TCRdb copy is limited to in-frame clones, with some not included. Here the sample spans 450,000 to 500,000 clones, roughly 88% being singletons. The sequencing input was peripheral blood. The receptors were gathered from a human donor in a cohort sampled during active COVID-19. Both conserved end residues are part of each CDR3. Each record gives: V gene, CDR3 protein.

V: TRBV5-1; CDR3: CASSLETASNAYEQYF
V: TRBV7-9; CDR3: CASRYTGGSSYEQYF
V: TRBV19; CDR3: CASSIQVPDTQYF
V: TRBV7-8; CDR3: CASSLATGGEQHF
V: TRBV5-4; CDR3: CASSLPGLASYNEQFF
V: TRBV7-2; CDR3: CASSHRREGEQYF
V: TRBV5-1; CDR3: CASSTGVVESAEAFF
V: TRBV5-8; CDR3: CASSLGTSGNYYEQYF
V: TRBV2; CDR3: CASSAGTSGLNEQFF
V: TRBV5-6; CDR3: CASSFGLRGYTF
V: TRBV27; CDR3: CASSGKLGLAEHILLNTGELFF
V: TRBV4-3; CDR3: CASSPGMVKNIQYF
V: TRBV29-1; CDR3: CSVEVALDNEQFF
V: TRBV7-8; CDR3: CASSPQGQWNIEQYF
V: TRBV5-6; CDR3: CASSPTRGPGYTF
V: TRBV6-6; CDR3: CASSRDPGQGRYEQYF
V: TRBV19; CDR3: CASSGSNSGNTIYF
V: TRBV28; CDR3: CASSFLGTVNEQFF
V: TRBV5-1; CDR3: CASSLGQGSYGYTF
V: TRBV6-5; CDR3: CASRTPGSGANVLTF
V: TRBV7-9; CDR3: CASWGGSYNEQFF
V: TRBV5-1; CDR3: CASSFPGGGELFF
V: TRBV28; CDR3: CAHKATSGSYEQYF
V: TRBV4-3; CDR3: CASSPGPGGLSYNEQFF
V: TRBV19; CDR3: CASSSAGARTEAFF
V: TRBV3-1/TRBV3-2; CDR3: CASTQREGRDEQFF
V: TRBV19; CDR3: CASSRRENTDTQYF
V: TRBV28; CDR3: CASSRAGPMNTEAFF
V: TRBV28; CDR3: CASKLSGSGNTIYF
V: TRBV5-6; CDR3: CASSYRRDGYTF
V: TRBV19; CDR3: CASSIGQTYGYTF
V: TRBV25-1; CDR3: CASSGGRTNQPQHF
V: TRBV27; CDR3: CASSFRQGQETQYF
V: TRBV5-1; CDR3: CASSFGDSLNTEAFF
V: TRBV7-9; CDR3: CASSTQRTDNSPLHF
V: TRBV6-6; CDR3: CASSYSFATNEKLFF
V: TRBV10-3; CDR3: CAISEGSESEKLFF
V: TRBV18; CDR3: CASSLQTGAYEQYF
V: TRBV29-1; CDR3: CSVVTGGGKNEQFF
V: TRBV28; CDR3: CASSLPLGKDTQYF
V: TRBV19; CDR3: CASSIGQGNTEAFF
V: TRBV29-1; CDR3: CSVDEGASWAFF
V: TRBV2; CDR3: CASSEQGAVNEQYF
V: TRBV6-5; CDR3: CASSYGSQGTYEQYF
V: TRBV5-4; CDR3: CASSTRQGAEYEQYF
V: TRBV7-6; CDR3: CASSRGGSTDTQYF
V: TRBV7-9; CDR3: CASSGPFGTSGSKSETQYF
V: TRBV19; CDR3: CASSAQGSTYEQYF
V: TRBV27; CDR3: CASSSHRVPGYTF
V: TRBV19; CDR3: CASSIETTGREAFF
V: TRBV19; CDR3: CASSITSGSASTDTQYF
V: TRBV5-1; CDR3: CASSLAPGPNQPQHF
V: TRBV12-5; CDR3: CASGLSRGWDTEAFF